This is a list of T cell receptor beta chains from one sample in a study of long-term antiretroviral therapy in people with HIV. Generated by immunoSEQ multiplex PCR, the TCRdb table keeps only in-frame clones and is missing some. The table lists nearly 25,000 clones, 79% of them singletons, with about 9% in the top ten. The sequencing used unsorted PBMCs, collected 1.2 years after starting antiretroviral therapy. The receptors stem from a woman in her forties with HIV. CDR3s include the opening cysteine and the closing phenylalanine or tryptophan. The D gene is left open where the match is weak. Where a row states a size, it is once, few, many or the class of an expanded clone; other rows omit it.

v_call	cdr3_length	j_call	clone_size	d_call	cdr3_aa	cdr3_nt
TRBV12-5	15	TRBJ1-2	.	TRBD1	CASGRRQGVSYGYTF	TGTGCTAGTGGTAGACGACAGGGCGTATCCTATGGCTACACCTTC
TRBV6-5	15	TRBJ2-1	.	.	CATALSTADSDEQFF	TGTGCCACCGCCCTGTCTACGGCTGACTCAGATGAGCAGTTCTTC
TRBV6-1	14	TRBJ1-2	.	TRBD1	CASRRQGLNYGYTF	TGTGCCAGCAGGAGACAGGGCCTTAACTATGGCTACACCTTC
TRBV19	14	TRBJ2-7	few	.	CASRPQVQHHEQYF	TGTGCCAGTAGACCACAGGTCCAGCACCACGAGCAGTACTTC
TRBV14	13	TRBJ1-6	.	.	CASSQVYSSPLHF	TGTGCCAGCAGCCAAGTATATAGTTCACCCCTCCACTTT
TRBV7-9	13	TRBJ2-7	.	.	CASSPLGFYEQYF	TGTGCCAGCAGCCCCTTAGGGTTCTACGAGCAGTACTTC
TRBV30	12	TRBJ2-5	.	.	CAWRGQKETQYF	TGTGCCTGGAGGGGACAAAAAGAGACCCAGTACTTC
TRBV19	13	TRBJ1-1	.	.	CASSVQGYTEAFF	TGTGCCAGTAGTGTTCAGGGCTACACTGAAGCTTTCTTT
TRBV5-6	12	TRBJ1-3	.	.	CASSLGRNTIYF	TGTGCCAGCAGCTTGGGCAGAAACACCATATATTTT
TRBV29-1	15	TRBJ1-1	.	.	CSVEGDNEANTEAFF	TGCAGCGTTGAAGGCGACAATGAAGCGAACACTGAAGCTTTCTTT
TRBV19	13	TRBJ1-2	.	.	CASSIRVDYGYTF	TGTGCCAGTAGTATCAGGGTCGACTATGGCTACACCTTC
TRBV19	12	TRBJ2-7	.	.	CASSIGRAEQYF	TGTGCCAGTAGTATTGGGCGGGCCGAGCAGTACTTC
TRBV2	14	TRBJ2-7	.	TRBD2	CASTEKRDYYEQYF	TGTGCCAGCACCGAAAAGCGGGATTATTACGAGCAGTACTTC
TRBV5-6	17	TRBJ2-3	.	TRBD2	CASSAGPGLSDTDTQYF	TGTGCCAGCAGCGCCGGCCCGGGACTAAGCGATACAGATACGCAGTATTTT
TRBV5-4	16	TRBJ2-1	few	.	CASSSDFVVSYNEQFF	TGTGCCAGCAGCTCCGATTTCGTCGTCTCCTACAATGAGCAGTTCTTC
TRBV7-9	16	TRBJ2-1	.	.	CASSPVAGLQTNEQFF	TGTGCCAGCAGCCCCGTGGCGGGGCTTCAAACCAATGAGCAGTTCTTC
TRBV11-2	14	TRBJ1-2	.	.	CASSPLGGGYGYTF	TGTGCCAGCAGCCCCCTGGGAGGGGGCTATGGCTACACCTTC
TRBV2	14	TRBJ2-5	.	TRBD1	CASQRGQNQETQYF	TGTGCCAGTCAGAGGGGACAGAACCAAGAGACCCAGTACTTC
TRBV5-1	14	TRBJ1-2	few	TRBD1	CASSLVQGQGGYTF	TGCGCCAGCAGCTTGGTGCAGGGACAGGGTGGCTACACCTTC
TRBV6-5	14	TRBJ1-2	once	.	CASSRGPTNYGYTF	TGTGCCAGCAGTCGGGGGCCTACTAACTATGGCTACACCTTC
TRBV4-1	15	TRBJ1-1	once	.	CASSHHQGIYTEAFF	TGCGCCAGCAGCCACCATCAGGGGATTTACACTGAAGCTTTCTTT
TRBV6-6	16	TRBJ2-2	large	TRBD1	CASSSTGAANTGELFF	TGTGCCAGCAGTTCGACAGGGGCCGCCAACACCGGGGAGCTGTTTTTT
TRBV11-2	13	TRBJ1-5	.	.	CASSSEADQPQHF	TGTGCCAGCAGCTCTGAGGCAGATCAGCCCCAGCATTTT
TRBV4-2	20	TRBJ2-1	.	TRBD2	CASSQDRGTSGGSQYNEQFF	TGTGCCAGCAGCCAAGACCGTGGGACTAGCGGGGGGTCCCAGTACAATGAGCAGTTCTTC
TRBV10-2	16	TRBJ2-1	.	TRBD1	CASRGADRATYNEQFF	TGCGCCAGCAGGGGGGCCGACAGGGCGACATACAATGAGCAGTTCTTC
TRBV9	15	TRBJ1-5	.	.	CASSVGLGKGQPQHF	TGTGCCAGCAGCGTAGGTCTGGGGAAAGGACAGCCCCAGCATTTT
TRBV29-1	12	TRBJ1-2	.	.	CSVDVGGGGYTF	TGCAGCGTTGACGTGGGTGGCGGTGGCTACACCTTC
TRBV7-8	15	TRBJ2-2	.	.	CASSPQYEGSGELFF	TGTGCCAGCAGCCCCCAGTATGAGGGGTCCGGGGAGCTGTTTTTT